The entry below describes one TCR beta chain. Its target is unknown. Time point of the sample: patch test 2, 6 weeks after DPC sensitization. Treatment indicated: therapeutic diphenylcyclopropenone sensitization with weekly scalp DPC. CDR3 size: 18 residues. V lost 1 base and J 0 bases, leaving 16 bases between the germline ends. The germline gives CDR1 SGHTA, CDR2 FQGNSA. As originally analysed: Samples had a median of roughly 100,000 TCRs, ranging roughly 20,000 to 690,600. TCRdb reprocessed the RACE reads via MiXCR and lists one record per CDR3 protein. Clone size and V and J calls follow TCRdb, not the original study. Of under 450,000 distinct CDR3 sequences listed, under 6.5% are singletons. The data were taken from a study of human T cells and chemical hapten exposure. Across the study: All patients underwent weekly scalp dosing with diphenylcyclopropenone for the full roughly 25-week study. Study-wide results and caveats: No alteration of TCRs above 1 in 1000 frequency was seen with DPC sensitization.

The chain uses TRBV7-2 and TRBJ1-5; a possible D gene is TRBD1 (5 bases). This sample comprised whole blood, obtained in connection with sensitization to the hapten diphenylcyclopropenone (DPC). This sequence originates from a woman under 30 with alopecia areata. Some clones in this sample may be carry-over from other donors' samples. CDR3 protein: CASSLVVAGRDSNQPQHF. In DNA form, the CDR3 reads TGTGCCAGCAGCTTAGTAGTGGCGGGCAGGGATAGCAATCAGCCCCAGCATTTT.